This T cell receptor beta chain was recovered during a study of blood T cell repertoires in COVID-19. Profiling relied on immunoSEQ multiplex PCR, and the TCRdb table lists in-frame clones only, not all of them. The table shows fewer than 300,000 clones, with roughly nine tenths occurring only once. This clone has just one count. Germline CDR1 reads SGHRS; CDR2 reads YFSETQ. After removal of 5 bases from V and 10 bases from J, the junction contained 12 bases not matched to a gene. The CDR3 runs to 16 residues. The V gene is TRBV5-1, the J gene TRBJ2-1, with 13 bases fitting TRBD2. The source is a young woman with COVID-19, enrolled during active disease. Sequencing input: peripheral blood. CDR3 DNA sequence: TGCGCCAGCAGAGAGATGGGACTAGCGGGATCTGGGGAGCAGTTCTTC. It encodes CASREMGLAGSGEQFF.